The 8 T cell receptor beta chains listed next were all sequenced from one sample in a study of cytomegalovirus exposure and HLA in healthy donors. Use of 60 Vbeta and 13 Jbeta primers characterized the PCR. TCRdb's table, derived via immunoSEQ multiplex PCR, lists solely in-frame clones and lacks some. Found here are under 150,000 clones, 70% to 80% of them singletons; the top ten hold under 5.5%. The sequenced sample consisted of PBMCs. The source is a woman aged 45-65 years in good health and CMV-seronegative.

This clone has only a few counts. The CDR3 loop is CASSGDRPPRNEQYF. The CDR3 DNA reads TGTGCCAGCAGTGGGGACAGGCCACCAAGAAACGAGCAGTACTTC. This chain links TRBV6-6 with TRBJ2-7; 8 nucleotides line up with TRBD1. Looked up from germline, CDR1 is MNHNY and CDR2 is SVGAGI (reference sequence). The CDR3 has 15 residues. Germline trimming cut 5 bases from V and 5 bases from J; bases unmatched to any gene: 11.

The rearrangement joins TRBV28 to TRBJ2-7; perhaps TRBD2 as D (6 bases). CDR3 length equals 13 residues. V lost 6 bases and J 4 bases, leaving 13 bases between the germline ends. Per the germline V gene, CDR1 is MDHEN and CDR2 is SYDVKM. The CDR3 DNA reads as TGTGCCAGCAGACGGGGAGGCGGATACGAGCAGTACTTC. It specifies CASRRGGGYEQYF.

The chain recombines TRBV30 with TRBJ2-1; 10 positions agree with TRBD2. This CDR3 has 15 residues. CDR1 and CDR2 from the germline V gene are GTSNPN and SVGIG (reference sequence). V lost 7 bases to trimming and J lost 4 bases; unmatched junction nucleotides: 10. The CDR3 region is CASNSGGQLYNEQFF. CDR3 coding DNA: TGTGCCTCTAATAGCGGGGGGCAGCTATACAATGAGCAGTTCTTC.

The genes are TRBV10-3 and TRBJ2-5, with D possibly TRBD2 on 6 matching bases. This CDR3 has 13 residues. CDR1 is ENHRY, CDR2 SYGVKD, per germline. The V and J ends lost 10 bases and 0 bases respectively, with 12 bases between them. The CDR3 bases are TGTGCCACCGCTTTAGCGGACCAAGAGACCCAGTACTTC. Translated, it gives CATALADQETQYF.

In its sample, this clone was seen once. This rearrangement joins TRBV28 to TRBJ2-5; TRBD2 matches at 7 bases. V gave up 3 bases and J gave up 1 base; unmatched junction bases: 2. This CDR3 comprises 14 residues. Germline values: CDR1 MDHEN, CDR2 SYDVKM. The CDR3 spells CASSLGGAQETQYF. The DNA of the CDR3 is TGTGCCAGCAGTTTGGGAGGGGCCCAAGAGACCCAGTACTTC.

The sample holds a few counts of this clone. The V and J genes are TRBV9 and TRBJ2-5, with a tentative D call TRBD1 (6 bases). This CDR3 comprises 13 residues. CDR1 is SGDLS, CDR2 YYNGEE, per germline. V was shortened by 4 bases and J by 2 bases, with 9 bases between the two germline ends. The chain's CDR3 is CASSPTGQETQYF. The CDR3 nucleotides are TGTGCCAGCAGCCCCACAGGGCAAGAGACCCAGTACTTC.

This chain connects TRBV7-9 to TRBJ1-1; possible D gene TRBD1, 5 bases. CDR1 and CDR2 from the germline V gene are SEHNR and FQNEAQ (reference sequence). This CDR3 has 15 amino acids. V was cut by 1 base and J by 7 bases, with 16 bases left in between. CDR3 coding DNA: TGTGCCAGCAGCTTAGGGGCAGGGTCAATTCGTGAAGCTTTCTTT. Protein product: CASSLGAGSIREAFF.

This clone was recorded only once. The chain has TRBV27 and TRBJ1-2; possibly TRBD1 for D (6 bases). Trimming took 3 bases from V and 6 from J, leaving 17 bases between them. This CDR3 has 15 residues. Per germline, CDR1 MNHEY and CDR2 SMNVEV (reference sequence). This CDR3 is CASSLGMGASNGYTF. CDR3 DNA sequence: TGTGCCAGCAGTTTGGGGATGGGGGCGTCCAATGGCTACACCTTC.